Listed here are 18 T cell receptor beta chains from one sample, sequenced in a study of shared clonotypes between healthy human individuals. The data were produced by immunoSEQ multiplex PCR, yet TCRdb's version contains in-frame clones alone and is incomplete. This table holds about 1.1 million clones, 70% to 80% found once. Sequencing was done on a sample of memory CD4+ T cells from PBMCs. Specified subset: CD45RA-negative fraction. Receptor source: a man between 18 and 29 years old in good health. Some clones in this sample may be carry-over from other donors' samples.

The chain links TRBV5-1 to TRBJ1-2, with no clear D. The CDR3 sequence is 13 residues long. Trimming left V 4 bases short and J 8 bases short, with 15 bases between. Germline CDR1 reads SGHRS; CDR2 reads YFSETQ. CDR3 in DNA: TGCGCCAGCAGCCCCCTTTCGCTCTCCGGCTACACCTTC. It yields the protein CASSPLSLSGYTF.

The V and J genes are TRBV2 and TRBJ1-1; 7 bases agree with TRBD1. Germline V gene lookup returns CDR1 SNHLY and CDR2 FYNNEI. The CDR3 consists of 13 residues. The junction had 6 bases not matched to a gene; V was cut back by 6 bases and J by 5 bases. The CDR3, as DNA: TGTGCCAGCAGAGACAGGGAGTTTACTGAAGCTTTCTTT. Protein product: CASRDREFTEAFF.

This clone was detected many times. The chain combines TRBV7-6 with TRBJ2-5, with TRBD2 matching 7 bases. V shed 6 bases and J 4 bases; nucleotides not matched to a gene: 8. The CDR3 runs to 14 residues. Germline CDR1 reads SGHVS; CDR2 reads FNYEAQ. Here the CDR3 DNA reads TGTGCCAGCAGGTCGGGAGGAGATGCAGAGACCCAGTACTTC. Amino acid sequence: CASRSGGDAETQYF.

This clone was recorded a few times. V is TRBV28 and J is TRBJ2-7; tentatively, D is TRBD2 (5 bases). Germline CDR1 reads MDHEN; CDR2 reads SYDVKM. The CDR3 runs to 13 residues. The V gene lost 5 bases and the J gene lost 1 base, with 9 bases spanning the gap. DNA for the CDR3: TGTGCCAGCAGTACTACTAGATCCTACGAGCAGTACTTC. It translates to CASSTTRSYEQYF.

The V gene is TRBV11-2, the J gene TRBJ1-2; 7 nucleotides align to TRBD1. The germline gives CDR1 SGHAT, CDR2 FQNNGV. The V segment lost 3 bases and the J segment 2 bases; nucleotides outside the gene matches: 3. This CDR3 contains 14 residues. The CDR3 nucleotides are TGTGCCAGCAGCTTCGGAGGGGGCAACTATGGCTACACCTTC. Translation: CASSFGGGNYGYTF. The complete variable domain, with remaining parts taken from reference TRBV11-2 and TRBJ1-2, reads EAGVAQSPRYKIIEKRQSVAFWCNPISGHATLYWYQQILGQGPKLLIQFQNNGVVDDSQLPKDRFSAERLKGVDSTLKIQPAKLEDSAVYLCASSFGGGNYGYTFGSGTRLTVV.

This clone appeared a few times. The V and J genes are TRBV5-8 and TRBJ2-2; D remains ambiguous. Germline values: CDR1 SGHTS, CDR2 YDEGEE. This CDR3 is built from 15 residues. Trimming took off 0 bases at V and 1 base at J, with 7 bases between the two ends. The CDR3 nucleotides are TGTGCCAGCAGCTTGGTTCTACTGAACACCGGGGAGCTGTTTTTT. Translating gives CASSLVLLNTGELFF.

Notes on this clone: The sample holds other DNA sequences that translate to the same CDR3. The chain joins TRBV9 to TRBJ2-3, with TRBD2 matching over 9 bases. The length of the CDR3 is 15 residues. With 4 bases clipped from V and 0 bases from J, the junction kept 3 bases outside the gene matches. Germline assignment: CDR1 SGDLS and CDR2 YYNGEE. The CDR3 loop is CASSTTSGSTDTQYF. The CDR3 nucleotides are TGTGCCAGCAGCACGACTAGCGGCAGCACAGATACGCAGTATTTT. The full variable domain, its missing parts supplied by reference TRBV9 and TRBJ2-3, is DSGVTQTPKHLITATGQRVTLRCSPRSGDLSVYWYQQSLDQGLQFLIQYYNGEERAKGNILERFSAQQFPDLHSELNLSSLELGDSALYFCASSTTSGSTDTQYFGPGTRLTVL.

The chain has TRBV6-6 and TRBJ2-5; D might be TRBD1 (8 bases). Germline loops: CDR1 MNHNY, CDR2 SVGAGI (reference sequence). V gave up 6 bases and J gave up 5 bases, with 13 bases separating them. This CDR3 is 13 amino acids long. The CDR3 nucleotides are TGTGCCAGCAGCGTACAGGGGGGGGAGACCCAGTACTTC. Protein sequence: CASSVQGGETQYF.

This clone was counted many times. The V call is TRBV2, the J call TRBJ1-5, with D hard to call. This CDR3 is built from 14 residues. Germline values: CDR1 SNHLY, CDR2 FYNNEI. V lost 3 bases to trimming and J lost 3 bases, with 9 bases between them. The CDR3 DNA sequence: TGTGCCAGCAGTGACACGGGTTACAATCAGCCCCAGCATTTT. It specifies CASSDTGYNQPQHF.

V is TRBV5-4 and J is TRBJ1-1; a possible D gene is TRBD1 (5 bases). The CDR3 is made up of 15 amino acids. Germline lookup yields CDR1 SGHNT and CDR2 YYREEE (reference sequence). V gave up 4 bases and J gave up 1 base, with 14 bases separating them. CDR3 amino acids: CASSLANGQNTEAFF. Written as DNA, the CDR3 is TGTGCCAGCAGCCTGGCAAACGGACAGAACACTGAAGCTTTCTTT.

This rearrangement joins TRBV5-1 to TRBJ2-2; 7 bases align to TRBD2. This CDR3 is built from 15 residues. Looked up from germline, CDR1 is SGHRS and CDR2 is YFSETQ. Unmatched junction bases numbered 7, after V lost 3 bases and J lost 5 bases. CDR3 residues: CASSSDRGDTGELFF. CDR3 bases: TGCGCCAGCAGCTCGGACCGGGGGGATACCGGGGAGCTGTTTTTT. The full variable domain, with the rest looked up from reference TRBV5-1 and TRBJ2-2, is KAGVTQTPRYLIKTRGQQVTLSCSPISGHRSVSWYQQTPGQGLQFLFEYFSETQRNKGNFPGRFSGRQFSNSRSEMNVSTLELGDSALYLCASSSDRGDTGELFFGEGSRLTVL.

The rearrangement uses TRBV5-6 and TRBJ2-7; 8 bases align to TRBD2. Germline CDR1 and CDR2: SGHDT and YYEEEE. V lost 0 bases to trimming and J lost 1 base; unmatched junction nucleotides: 6. The CDR3 is 16 amino acids. The CDR3 here is CASSLVGLAGSYEQYF. The CDR3 DNA reads TGTGCCAGCAGCTTGGTTGGGCTAGCGGGTTCCTACGAGCAGTACTTC.

This rearrangement joins TRBV6-6 to TRBJ2-7, with D maybe TRBD1 (6 bases). The V and J ends lost 5 bases and 0 bases respectively, with 17 bases between them. Germline CDR1 and CDR2: MNHNY and SVGAGI (reference sequence). CDR3 size: 16 residues. CDR3 DNA: TGTGCCAGCAGTGCGATCAGGGGCGTGAGCTCCTACGAGCAGTACTTC. Translation gives CASSAIRGVSSYEQYF.

This chain links TRBV29-1 with TRBJ2-6; tentatively, D is TRBD1 (5 bases). The CDR3 contains 14 residues. The V end lost 6 bases, the J end lost 2 bases, and 11 bases lay between the germline ends. The germline V gene encodes CDR1 SQVTM and CDR2 ANQGSEA. This CDR3 reads CSVQQGAGANVLTF. The CDR3 coding sequence is TGCAGCGTCCAGCAGGGTGCTGGGGCCAACGTCCTGACTTTC.

CDR3 sequence (DNA): TGTGCCAGCAGCTTAGCACGGGCCGCTTTCTTT. As protein: CASSLARAAFF. This chain joins TRBV7-9 and TRBJ1-1, with D unclear. The CDR3 consists of 11 residues. CDR1 is SEHNR and CDR2 is FQNEAQ in the germline V gene (reference sequence). V was clipped by 0 bases and J by 11 bases, with 7 bases between them.

The V gene is TRBV18, the J gene TRBJ2-3; unclear D gene. The V gene lost 6 bases and the J gene lost 5 bases, with 12 bases spanning the gap. CDR1 KGHSH and CDR2 LQKENI come from the germline V gene. The CDR3 totals 13 residues. The CDR3 loop reads CASSPNSQDTQYF. In DNA, the CDR3 is TGTGCCAGCTCCCCTAACTCCCAAGATACGCAGTATTTT.

Only one count was recorded for this clone. The sample contains more than one DNA sequence encoding this CDR3. The gene calls are TRBV6-6 and TRBJ1-1; 10 bases fit TRBD1. J gave up 6 bases and V 2 bases, and 0 bases lay outside the gene matches. This CDR3 spans 13 amino acids. Germline V lookup: CDR1 MNHNY, CDR2 SVGAGI (reference sequence). The CDR3 here is CASSYGQGAEAFF. The CDR3 coding sequence is TGTGCCAGCAGTTACGGACAGGGGGCTGAAGCTTTCTTT.

The rearrangement joins TRBV7-9 to TRBJ2-3; D possibly corresponds to TRBD2 (6 bases). Germline loops: CDR1 SEHNR, CDR2 FQNEAQ (reference sequence). CDR3 length: 16 residues. V lost 6 bases to trimming and J lost 1 base, with 17 bases between them. For the CDR3, the DNA is TGTGCCAGCAGTCCCCAACTAGCTGGGGGCACAGATACGCAGTATTTT. It specifies CASSPQLAGGTDTQYF.